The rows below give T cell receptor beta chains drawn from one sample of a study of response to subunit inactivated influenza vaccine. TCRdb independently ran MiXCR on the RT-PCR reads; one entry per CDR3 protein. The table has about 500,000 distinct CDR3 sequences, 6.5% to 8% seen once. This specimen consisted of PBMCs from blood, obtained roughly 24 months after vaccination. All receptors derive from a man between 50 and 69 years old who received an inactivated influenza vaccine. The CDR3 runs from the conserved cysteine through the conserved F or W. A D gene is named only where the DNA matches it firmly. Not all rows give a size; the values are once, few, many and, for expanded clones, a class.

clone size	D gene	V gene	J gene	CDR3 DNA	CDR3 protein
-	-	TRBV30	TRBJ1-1	TGTGCCTGGAGAAGAGGTGGGGGGGCCGGCACTGAAGCTTTCTTT	CAWRRGGGAGTEAFF
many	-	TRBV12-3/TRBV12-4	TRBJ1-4	TGTGCCAGCCTCGGCGCAACTAATGAAAAACTGTTTTTT	CASLGATNEKLFF
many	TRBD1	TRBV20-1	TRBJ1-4	TGCGGGGGGACAGGAGGGATAGAAAAACTGTTTTTT	CGGTGGIEKLFF
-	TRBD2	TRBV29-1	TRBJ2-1	TGCAGCGGCGGGACTAGCGGGGGGTTCAATGAGCAGTTCTTC	CSGGTSGGFNEQFF
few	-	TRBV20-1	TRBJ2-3	TGCAGTGCTAGGGGACTCGCTGCTAGGGGTTCAGATACGCAGTATTTT	CSARGLAARGSDTQYF
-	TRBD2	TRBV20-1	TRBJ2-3	TGCAGTGCTAGAGGAAGGCGGGAGCGGATAGATACGCAGTATTTT	CSARGRRERIDTQYF
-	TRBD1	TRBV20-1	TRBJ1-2	TGCAGTGCTAGAGATCTCGGAGGGGGCCTCTATGGCTACACCTTC	CSARDLGGGLYGYTF
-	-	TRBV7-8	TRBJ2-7	TGTGCCAGCAGCCGCGCGTACCCCAGCAGCTCCTACGAGCAGTACTTC	CASSRAYPSSSYEQYF
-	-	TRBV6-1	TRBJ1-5	TGTGCCAGCAGCTCGGGTCTTATACGGGATCAGCCCCAGCATTTT	CASSSGLIRDQPQHF
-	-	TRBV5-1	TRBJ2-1	TGCGCCAGCAGTCAGGGTGGTGGGGGACCCTACAATGAGCAGTTCTTC	CASSQGGGGPYNEQFF
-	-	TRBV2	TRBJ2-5	TGTGCCAGCAGTGTAGGTCGTTACCCTTTCCAAGAGACCCAGTACTTC	CASSVGRYPFQETQYF
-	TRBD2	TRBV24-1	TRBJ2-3	TGTGCCACCAGTGATTCCGGGAGGTCAGATACGCAGTATTTT	CATSDSGRSDTQYF
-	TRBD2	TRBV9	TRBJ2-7	TGTGCCAGCAGCCTAGGGGCTAGCGGGAGCTCCTACGAGCAGTACTTC	CASSLGASGSSYEQYF
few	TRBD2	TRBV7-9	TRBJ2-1	TGTGCCAGCAGCCCAACCGGGGGGAAATACAATGAGCAGTTCTTC	CASSPTGGKYNEQFF
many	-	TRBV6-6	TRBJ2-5	TGTGCCAGCAGTTACCCACCAGGGAAAGAGACCCAGTACTTC	CASSYPPGKETQYF
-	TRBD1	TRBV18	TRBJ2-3	TGTGCCAGCTCACCGGTGACAGGGGGAACAGGCACAGATACGCAGTATTTT	CASSPVTGGTGTDTQYF
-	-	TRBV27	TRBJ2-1	TGTGCCAGCAGTTTATTGGTCCTCAGCTCCTACAATGAGCAGTTCTTC	CASSLLVLSSYNEQFF
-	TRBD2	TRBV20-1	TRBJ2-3	TGCAGTGCTCCATCTAGCGGGCGAACAGATACGCAGTATTTT	CSAPSSGRTDTQYF
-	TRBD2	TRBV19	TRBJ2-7	TGTGCCAGTCGAGGGACTAGCGGGGCTCCTTGGGAGCAGTACTTC	CASRGTSGAPWEQYF
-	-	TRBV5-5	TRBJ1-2	TGTGCCAGCAGCTTGGCCCCGAGGGGTTCCTATGGCTACACCTTC	CASSLAPRGSYGYTF
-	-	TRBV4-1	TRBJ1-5	TGCGCCAGCAGCCCCCTTCCAATCGAGCGCAATCACCCCCAGCATTTT	CASSPLPIERNHPQHF
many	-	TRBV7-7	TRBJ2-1	TGTGCTAGCAGCTTAGTTGGGGGCAATGAGCAGTTCTTC	CASSLVGGNEQFF
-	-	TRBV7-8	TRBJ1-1	TGTGCCAGCAGCACTACAGGGTTCGTCACTGAAGCTTTCTTT	CASSTTGFVTEAFF
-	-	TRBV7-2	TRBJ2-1	TGTGCCAGCAGCCTTACGGTCGGGGAGCAGTTCTTC	CASSLTVGEQFF
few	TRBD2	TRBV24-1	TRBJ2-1	TGTGCCACCAGTGAGCCAACTTTAGCGGGAGCGGGCGATGAGCAGTTCTTC	CATSEPTLAGAGDEQFF
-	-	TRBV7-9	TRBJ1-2	TGTGCCAGCAGCTTAGCGTTGGCAGTCGCAATACCGGCTGGCTACACCTTC	CASSLALAVAIPAGYTF
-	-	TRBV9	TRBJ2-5	TGTGCCAGCAGCGTAGATTCGGAGGAGACCCAGTACTTC	CASSVDSEETQYF
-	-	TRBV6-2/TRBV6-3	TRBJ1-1	TGTGCCAGCAGTTCCCGAGGCAGGGTCCGCACTGAAGCTTTCTTT	CASSSRGRVRTEAFF
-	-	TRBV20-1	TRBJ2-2	TGCAGTGCCAGCGGAAACACCGGGGAGCTGTTTTTT	CSASGNTGELFF
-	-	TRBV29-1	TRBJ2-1	TGCAGCGTTGAAGATAGGCAGCTCTCCTACAATGAGCAGTTCTTC	CSVEDRQLSYNEQFF
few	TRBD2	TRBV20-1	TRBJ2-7	TGCAGTGCTTTAACCCTGACTAGCGGCTCCCCCTACGAGCAGTACTTC	CSALTLTSGSPYEQYF
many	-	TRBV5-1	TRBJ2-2	TGCGCCAGCAGCTTGAATCCCCCGACGAACACCGGGGAGCTGTTTTTT	CASSLNPPTNTGELFF
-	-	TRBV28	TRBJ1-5	TGTGCCAGCCGAAGGTCTTACCAGCCCCAGCATTTT	CASRRSYQPQHF
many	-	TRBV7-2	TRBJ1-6	TGTGCCAGCAGCTTAGATTCGGGGGCAAGGTCACCCCTCCACTTT	CASSLDSGARSPLHF
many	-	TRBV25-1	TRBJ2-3	TGTGCCAGCAGTGGAGTTTCAACTAGATCAGATACGCAGTATTTT	CASSGVSTRSDTQYF
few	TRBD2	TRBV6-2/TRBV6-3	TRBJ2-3	TGTGCCAGCAGTCCGGCAGCGGGAAATACGCAGTATTTT	CASSPAAGNTQYF
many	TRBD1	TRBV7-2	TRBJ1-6	TGTGCCAGCAGCTTTGGGGACAGGGGTAAAAATTCACCCCTCCACTTT	CASSFGDRGKNSPLHF
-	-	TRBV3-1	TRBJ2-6	TGTGCCAGCAGCCAAGTCGGAGGACAGTGGGCCAACGTCCTGACTTTC	CASSQVGGQWANVLTF
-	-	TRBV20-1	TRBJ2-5	TGCAGTGCTACCCCGGGCCCCAGGGACCAGTACTTC	CSATPGPRDQYF
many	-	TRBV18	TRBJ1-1	TGTGCCAGCTCACAGGAGTTCGGAACTGAAGCTTTCTTT	CASSQEFGTEAFF
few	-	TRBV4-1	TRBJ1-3	TGCGCCAGTACAGAGATCAGGGGATCTGGAAACACCATATATTTT	CASTEIRGSGNTIYF
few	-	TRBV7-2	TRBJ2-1	TGTGCCAGCAGCCCCTCGCGACAGCCTTACAATGAGCAGTTCTTC	CASSPSRQPYNEQFF
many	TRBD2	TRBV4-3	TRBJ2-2	TGCGCCAGCAGCCAAGAAGCACTAGCGGCGAACACCGGGGAGCTGTTTTTT	CASSQEALAANTGELFF
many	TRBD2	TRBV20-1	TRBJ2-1	TGCAGTGCTAGAGCGGGGCTAGCGGGGGGGCACTACAATGAGCAGTTCTTC	CSARAGLAGGHYNEQFF
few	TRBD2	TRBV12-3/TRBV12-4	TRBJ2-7	TGTGCCAGCAGTTTATCGGAGCGGGGTCCCTACGAGCAGTACTTC	CASSLSERGPYEQYF
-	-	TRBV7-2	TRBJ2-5	TGTGCCAGCAGCTTAGCCCTCGGCGTGGAGACCCAGTACTTC	CASSLALGVETQYF
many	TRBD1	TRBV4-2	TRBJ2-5	TGTGCCAGCAGCCACGTGTTAACAGGGGGCATCGAGACCCAGTACTTC	CASSHVLTGGIETQYF
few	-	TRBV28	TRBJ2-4	TGTGCCAGCAGTGCCTGGGGGTCGGGATTAGCCAAAAACATTCAGTACTTC	CASSAWGSGLAKNIQYF
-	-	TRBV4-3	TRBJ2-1	TGCGCCAGCAGCCAAGAGGCACTAGCTCCCAATGAGCAGTTCTTC	CASSQEALAPNEQFF
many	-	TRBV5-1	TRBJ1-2	TGCGCCAGCAGCCTCGGGACTGCAAATGGCTACACCTTC	CASSLGTANGYTF
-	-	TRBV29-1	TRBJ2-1	TGCAGCGTGAGGGAGGGGACACACAATGAGCAGTTCTTC	CSVREGTHNEQFF
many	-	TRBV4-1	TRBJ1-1	TGCGCCAGCAGTAAGGGTTCCCAGCCGAACACTGAAGCTTTCTTT	CASSKGSQPNTEAFF
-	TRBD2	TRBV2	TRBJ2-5	TGTGCCAGCGGCTCGGGACTAGCGGGGGCAGAGACCCAGTACTTC	CASGSGLAGAETQYF
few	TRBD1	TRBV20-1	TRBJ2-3	TGCAGTGCTATCGGGACAGGAGCCGAAGATACGCAGTATTTT	CSAIGTGAEDTQYF
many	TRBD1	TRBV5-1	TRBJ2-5	TGCGCCAGCAGATCCCGAGGGGGCAGAAACCAAGAGACCCAGTACTTC	CASRSRGGRNQETQYF
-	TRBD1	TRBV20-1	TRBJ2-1	TGCAGTGCTAGATTAAAGGGACAGGGCTTCTCCTACAATGAGCAGTTCTTC	CSARLKGQGFSYNEQFF
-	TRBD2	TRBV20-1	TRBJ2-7	TGCAGTGCTAGAGATCTCTTGCGGCTAGCGGGGACCCCCTACGAGCAGTACTTC	CSARDLLRLAGTPYEQYF